These 4 T cell receptor beta chains originate from one sample sequenced in a study of early T cells in non-severe SARS-CoV-2 infection. TCRdb reprocessed the 5' RACE reads via MiXCR and lists one record per CDR3 protein. The sample comprises around 77,000 distinct CDR3 sequences, around 12% of which are singletons, and roughly a sixth rests with the top ten. Sequencing was performed on whole blood, taken at baseline. Source of these receptors: an adult who was a healthcare worker with PCR-confirmed SARS-CoV-2 infection or an uninfected control (not recorded which). The donor label of this sample is uncertain.

This clonotype came up a few times. This chain joins TRBV11-2 and TRBJ2-7, with 7 bases identical to TRBD2. The CDR3 spans 14 residues. Germline CDR1 and CDR2: SGHAT and FQNNGV. V gave up 3 bases and J gave up 6 bases; unmatched junction bases: 8. In DNA form, the CDR3 reads TGTGCCAGCAGCTTTTCGGGGGGAGGAACCGAGCAGTACTTC. This sequence encodes CASSFSGGGTEQYF.

The chain uses TRBV7-2 and TRBJ2-5; 8 positions agree with TRBD2. Germline V gives CDR1 SGHTA, CDR2 FQGNSA. The CDR3 spans 15 residues. Losses at the gene ends were 5 bases for V and 5 bases for J; bases not matched to a gene: 10. CDR3 protein: CASSPTSGAGETQYF. The CDR3 DNA reads TGTGCCAGCAGCCCCACTAGCGGTGCCGGCGAGACCCAGTACTTC.

The chain has TRBV9 and TRBJ2-7, with 8 bases that match TRBD1. The trim removed 0 bases at V and 7 bases at J, leaving 9 bases unmatched. This CDR3 comprises 15 residues. CDR1 and CDR2 from the germline V gene are SGDLS and YYNGEE. As DNA, the CDR3 is TGTGCCAGCAGCGTAGGGAGTCAGGGGGCGAGTGAGCAGTACTTC. Encoded protein: CASSVGSQGASEQYF.

The chain carries TRBV11-2 and TRBJ1-2, with a tentative D call TRBD1 (5 bases). The CDR3 is 13 residues long. V lost 4 bases, J lost 3 bases, and 9 bases lay in between. CDR1 is SGHAT, CDR2 FQNNGV, per germline. CDR3 nucleotide sequence: TGTGCCAGCAGCTCAACAGGACACTATGGCTACACCTTC. Its translation is CASSSTGHYGYTF.